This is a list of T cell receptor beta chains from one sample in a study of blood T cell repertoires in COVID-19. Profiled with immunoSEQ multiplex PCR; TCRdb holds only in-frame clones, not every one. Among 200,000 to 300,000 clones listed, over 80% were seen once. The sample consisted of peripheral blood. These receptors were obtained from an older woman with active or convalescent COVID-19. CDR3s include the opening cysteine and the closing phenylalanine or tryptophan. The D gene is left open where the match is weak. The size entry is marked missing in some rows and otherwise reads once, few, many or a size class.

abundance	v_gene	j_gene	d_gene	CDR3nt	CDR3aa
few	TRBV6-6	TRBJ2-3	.	TGTGCCAGCAGTTACTCGTATTATACGCAGTATTTT	CASSYSYYTQYF
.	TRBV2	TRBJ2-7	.	TGTGCCAGCAGTGAAAGTTTTCGGGTTACTAGCTCCTACGAGCAGTACTTC	CASSESFRVTSSYEQYF
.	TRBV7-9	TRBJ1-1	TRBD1	TGTGCCAGCAGCTCCGGGACAGGGGGCACTGAAGCTTTCTTT	CASSSGTGGTEAFF
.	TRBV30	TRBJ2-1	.	TGTGCATCGACCGGGGACTCTTACAATGAGCAGTTCTTC	CASTGDSYNEQFF
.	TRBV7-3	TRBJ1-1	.	TGTGCCAGCAGCTTCCAGGTCCTGGGCACTGAAGCTTTCTTT	CASSFQVLGTEAFF
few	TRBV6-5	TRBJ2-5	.	TGTGCCAGCCGAGGTGGAGGGAAGGTGGGAGAGACCCAGTACTTC	CASRGGGKVGETQYF
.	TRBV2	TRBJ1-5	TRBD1	TGTGCCAGCAGTGAACGCCGACAGGGTGGGGTAAGCAATCAGCCCCAGCATTTT	CASSERRQGGVSNQPQHF
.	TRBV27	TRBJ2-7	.	TGTGCCAGCAGTCTAAACCCCGATCTTTACGAGCAGTACTTC	CASSLNPDLYEQYF
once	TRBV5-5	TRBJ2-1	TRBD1	TGTGCCAGCAGCCAGACAGGGGATGAGCAGTTCTTC	CASSQTGDEQFF
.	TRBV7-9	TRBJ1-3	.	TGTGCCAGCAGCTTAGGGGGGCCTGGAAACACCATATATTTT	CASSLGGPGNTIYF
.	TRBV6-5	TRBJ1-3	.	TGTGCCAGCAGAGCAATGTTGGTCTCTGGAAACACCATATATTTT	CASRAMLVSGNTIYF
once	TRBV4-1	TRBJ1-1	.	TGCGCCAGCAGCCTCCGGGGGAGGGGGAGTGAGGACACTGAAGCTTTCTTT	CASSLRGRGSEDTEAFF
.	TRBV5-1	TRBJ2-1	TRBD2	TGCGCCAGCAGCTCCCGGCTAGCGGGAGCGGGTGAGCAGTTCTTC	CASSSRLAGAGEQFF
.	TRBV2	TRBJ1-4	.	TGTGCCAGCACCCCATCGAGGGAGAATGAAAAACTGTTTTTT	CASTPSRENEKLFF